A single T cell receptor beta chain is shown here with its context. The method was immunoSEQ multiplex PCR; TCRdb's version includes in-frame clones alone and lacks a portion of them. The repertoire includes about 170,000 clones, 80% to 95% of them detected once, and over 3.5% sits in the top ten. The CDR3 totals 14 residues. Germline V gene data show CDR1 as SGHNT and CDR2 as YYREEE (reference sequence). Germline trimming cut 5 bases from V and 2 bases from J; bases unmatched to any gene: 5. These data originate in a study of control samples from healthy donors and cancer patients. The rearrangement joins TRBV5-4 to TRBJ2-7; 9 bases align to TRBD2. The origin of this receptor is a woman aged 55-70 years in good health. The sample comprised blood. CDR3 sequence (DNA): TGTGCCAGCAGTCTAGCGGGGAGCGCCTACGAGCAGTACTTC. The encoded protein is CASSLAGSAYEQYF.